The next 11 T cell receptor beta chains were all read from a single sample in a study of cytomegalovirus exposure and HLA in healthy donors. Vbeta (60) and Jbeta (13) primers were used in the PCR. Sequencing used immunoSEQ multiplex PCR; TCRdb keeps in-frame clones, though not all of them. Listed are 180,000 or so clones; 0.74% falls within the top ten. Sequencing was performed on PBMCs. These receptors were taken from a boy aged 5-17 years in good health and CMV-seronegative.

This chain joins TRBV5-6 and TRBJ2-1; D is unclear. CDR3 length equals 16 residues. Trimming pared 2 bases from V and 5 bases from J, leaving 17 bases between. Germline loops: CDR1 SGHDT, CDR2 YYEEEE. The CDR3: CASSFIRGGENNEQFF. The CDR3 DNA is TGTGCCAGCAGCTTCATCAGAGGCGGAGAAAACAATGAGCAGTTCTTC.

The chain recombines TRBV5-5 with TRBJ2-4, with a weak D call TRBD2 (5 bases). The germline V gene encodes CDR1 SGHKS and CDR2 YYEKEE (reference sequence). This CDR3 region has 15 residues. V lost 0 bases to trimming and J lost 5 bases, with 12 bases between them. The CDR3: CASSLAGRGQNIQYF. CDR3 coding DNA: TGTGCCAGCAGCTTGGCGGGGAGAGGACAAAACATTCAGTACTTC.

This rearrangement joins TRBV7-9 to TRBJ2-7; TRBD1 matches at 8 bases. With 6 bases clipped from V and 2 bases from J, the junction kept 9 bases outside the gene matches. The CDR3 totals 15 residues. In germline, CDR1 is SEHNR, CDR2 FQNEAQ (reference sequence). DNA of the CDR3: TGTGCCAGCAGTCCCGGGACAGGCTTGACCTACGAGCAGTACTTC. Its translation is CASSPGTGLTYEQYF. Combining the CDR3 with reference TRBV7-9 and TRBJ2-7 gives the whole variable domain DTGVSQNPRHKITKRGQNVTFRCDPISEHNRLYWYRQTLGQGPEFLTYFQNEAQLEKSRLLSDRFSAERPKGSFSTLEIQRTEQGDSAMYLCASSPGTGLTYEQYFGPGTRLTVT.

The chain is built from TRBV5-1 and TRBJ1-2, with a weak D call TRBD1 (6 bases). Germline V CDR1 and CDR2: SGHRS, YFSETQ. V was pared by 4 bases and J by 8 bases, with 18 bases between. CDR3 length equals 14 residues. CDR3 residues: CASSAWGGAEGYTF. CDR3 DNA sequence: TGCGCCAGCAGCGCTTGGGGGGGCGCGGAAGGCTACACCTTC.

The rearrangement uses TRBV4-1 and TRBJ2-5, with a tentative D call TRBD2 (5 bases). With the DNA end fitting TRBJ2-7 better, the J assignment may be wrong. CDR3 length: 13 residues. Germline V CDR1 and CDR2: MGHRA, YSYEKL. The CDR3 coding sequence is TGCGCCAGCAGCCAACTTGAGGGCTACGAGCAGTACTTC. This sequence encodes CASSQLEGYEQYF.

The rearrangement links TRBV21-1 to TRBJ1-4; the table's D call, TRBD1, was not checked against the DNA. TRBV21-1 is a pseudogene locus. This CDR3 is built from 16 residues. In nucleotides, the CDR3 is TGTGCCAGCAGCCCAACAGGCGCCACGGGCCCTGAAAAACTGTTTTTT. Translating it yields CASSPTGATGPEKLFF.

The rearrangement joins TRBV7-8 to TRBJ2-1; TRBD1 might be the D (6 bases). Germline V gene data show CDR1 as SGHVS and CDR2 as FQNEAQ. Trimming cost V 3 bases and J 11 bases, with 11 bases left between them. This CDR3 is 12 amino acids long. The CDR3 DNA sequence: TGTGCCAGCAGCTTCGGCAGGGGACAGCAGTTCTTC. Protein: CASSFGRGQQFF.

V is TRBV28 and J is TRBJ2-2; D unresolved. The V gene's germline CDR1 is MDHEN and CDR2 SYDVKM. Trimming stripped 5 bases from V and 8 bases from J, with 12 bases between. The CDR3 sequence is 13 residues long. The chain's CDR3 is CASSAARRGELFF. The DNA of the CDR3 is TGTGCCAGCAGTGCGGCCCGTAGGGGGGAGCTGTTTTTT.

This rearrangement joins TRBV5-1 to TRBJ2-3, with D possibly matching TRBD1 (6 bases). Germline CDR1 and CDR2: SGHRS and YFSETQ. The CDR3 runs to 14 residues. Trimming left V 4 bases short and J 3 bases short, with 12 bases between. CDR3 DNA sequence: TGCGCCAGCAGCCCCCGGCAGGGGACAGATACGCAGTATTTT. Translation gives CASSPRQGTDTQYF.

The CDR3 sequence: CASSQDSRENEKLFF. CDR3 coding DNA: TGTGCCAGCAGCCAAGATAGCAGGGAAAATGAAAAACTGTTTTTT. The chain couples TRBV14 to TRBJ1-4; a possible D gene is TRBD1 (5 bases). Trimming left V 0 bases short and J 5 bases short, with 10 bases between. The CDR3 totals 15 residues. The germline gives CDR1 SGHDN, CDR2 FVKESK.

The genes are TRBV28 and TRBJ2-7; TRBD1 matches at 7 bases. V lost 4 bases, J lost 7 bases, and 13 bases stayed unmatched. The CDR3 runs 15 residues. Germline-derived CDR1 and CDR2 are MDHEN and SYDVKM. The CDR3 protein is CASSSFDQGVGEQYF. CDR3 DNA sequence: TGTGCCAGCAGTTCGTTCGACCAGGGGGTCGGAGAGCAGTACTTC.